Presented here are 31 T cell receptor beta chains from one specimen sequenced in a study of cytomegalovirus exposure and HLA in healthy donors. In the PCR, 60 Vbeta and 13 Jbeta primers were used. Generated by immunoSEQ multiplex PCR, the TCRdb table keeps only in-frame clones and is missing some. The sample holds about 150,000 clones; around 75% are singletons and the top ten take 3.5%. Sequenced: PBMCs. The receptors come from a human donor in good health.

This clone has just a few counts. The genes are TRBV4-3 and TRBJ1-1; D gene unclear. Trimming removed 0 bases from V and 6 bases from J, with 11 bases in between. Per germline, CDR1 LGHNA and CDR2 YSLEER. This CDR3 region has 14 residues. CDR3 sequence: CASSQESHSSEAFF. The CDR3 DNA sequence: TGCGCCAGCAGCCAAGAGTCTCATAGCTCTGAAGCTTTCTTT.

V usage is TRBV28 and J usage is TRBJ1-1, with TRBD1 identical over 7 bases. Germline V gene lookup returns CDR1 MDHEN and CDR2 SYDVKM. V was pared by 6 bases and J by 4 bases, with 8 bases of the junction left unmatched. This CDR3 contains 14 residues. The DNA for the CDR3 is TGTGCCAGCAGCCGACAGGGAGTAAGCACTGAAGCTTTCTTT. This sequence encodes CASSRQGVSTEAFF.

The V gene is TRBV4-2, the J gene TRBJ2-3, with 12 bases that match TRBD2. The CDR3 consists of 17 residues. The ends lost 0 bases at V and 5 bases at J; junction bases unmatched: 6. Germline V CDR1 and CDR2: LGHNA, YNFKEQ. CDR3 residues: CASSQDTSGGFLDTQYF. The CDR3, as DNA: TGTGCCAGCAGCCAAGATACTAGCGGGGGGTTTTTAGATACGCAGTATTTT.

The chain carries TRBV2 and TRBJ2-1; D is possibly TRBD1 (5 bases). Trimming removed 4 bases from V and 6 bases from J, with 7 bases in between. This CDR3 has 12 residues. Germline loops: CDR1 SNHLY, CDR2 FYNNEI. As DNA, the CDR3 is TGTGCCAGCAGTGGGCAGGGCAATGAGCAGTTCTTC. It yields the protein CASSGQGNEQFF. The full variable domain, in which reference TRBV2 and TRBJ2-1 provide the parts outside the CDR3, is EPEVTQTPSHQVTQMGQEVILRCVPISNHLYFYWYRQILGQKVEFLVSFYNNEISEKSEIFDDQFSVERPDGSNFTLKIRSTKLEDSAMYFCASSGQGNEQFFGPGTRLTVL.

This chain uses TRBV5-6 with TRBJ2-2, with D maybe TRBD2 (5 bases). The germline gives CDR1 SGHDT, CDR2 YYEEEE. This CDR3 comprises 13 residues. Trimming removed 1 base at V and 6 bases at J, with 7 bases between. This chain's CDR3 is CASSLRGSGELFF. DNA for the CDR3: TGTGCCAGCAGCTTGCGGGGATCCGGGGAGCTGTTTTTT.

The genes are TRBV5-5 and TRBJ1-2; TRBD1 might be the D (5 bases). CDR3 length: 12 amino acids. Germline loops: CDR1 SGHKS, CDR2 YYEKEE (reference sequence). V was shortened by 1 base and J by 8 bases, with 9 bases between the two germline ends. The CDR3, as DNA: TGTGCCAGCAGCTTGCCAGGGAAGGGCTACACCTTC. This gives the protein CASSLPGKGYTF.

This rearrangement joins TRBV6-6 to TRBJ1-1; TRBD1 aligns across 10 bases. Germline V gene sequence: CDR1 MNHNY, CDR2 SVGAGI (reference sequence). The CDR3 spans 15 residues. V was clipped by 5 bases and J by 0 bases; unmatched bases: 3. CDR3 in DNA: TGTGCCAGCAGTCCGGGACAGGGGCTGAACACTGAAGCTTTCTTT. Its translation: CASSPGQGLNTEAFF.

This clone was observed once. This chain joins TRBV7-2 and TRBJ2-7; 7 nucleotides agree with TRBD1. The V gene end was trimmed by 3 bases and the J gene end by 3 bases; junction bases not matched to a gene: 5. This CDR3 spans 14 amino acids. Germline CDR1 SGHTA, CDR2 FQGNSA. CDR3 residues: CASSLDGTDYEQYF. The CDR3, as DNA: TGTGCCAGCAGCTTGGACGGGACAGACTACGAGCAGTACTTC.

CDR3 loop: CASSPGVRVDEQYF. Here the CDR3 DNA reads TGTGCCAGCAGCCCCGGGGTTAGAGTCGACGAGCAGTACTTC. The chain uses TRBV7-3 and TRBJ2-7; tentatively, D is TRBD2 (5 bases). Germline CDR1 is SGHTA and CDR2 is FQGTGA. Trimming took 5 bases from V and 5 from J, leaving 16 bases between them. The CDR3 contains 14 residues.

CDR3 nucleotide sequence: TGTGCCAGCAGTCGGGACTCCCGATACACCTACGAGCAGTACTTC. Translation: CASSRDSRYTYEQYF. V is TRBV14 and J is TRBJ2-7; a weak D match, TRBD2 (6 bases). The CDR3 spans 15 residues. Germline assignment: CDR1 SGHDN and CDR2 FVKESK. Trimming shortened V by 6 bases and J by 2 bases, and 17 bases separated the two germline ends.

The V gene is TRBV7-6, the J gene TRBJ2-7, with 12 nucleotides matching TRBD2. This CDR3 is 17 amino acids long. The V gene end was trimmed by 5 bases and the J gene end by 4 bases; junction bases not matched to a gene: 12. Germline CDR1 SGHVS, CDR2 FNYEAQ. As DNA, the CDR3 is TGTGCCAGCAGCACCCGGACTAGCGGGAATGGGAGGTACGAGCAGTACTTC. Translation gives CASSTRTSGNGRYEQYF.

V and J are TRBV7-2 and TRBJ1-2; D is uncertain. The CDR3 runs 17 residues. The germline V and J ends were trimmed by 5 bases and 2 bases, with 21 bases remaining between them. Per the germline V gene, CDR1 is SGHTA and CDR2 is FQGNSA. The CDR3 DNA follows: TGTGCCAGCAGCGGGAGTGTAGACGCCGGGTTGAACTATGGCTACACCTTC. Translation gives CASSGSVDAGLNYGYTF. The whole variable domain, remainder taken from reference TRBV7-2 and TRBJ1-2, is GAGVSQSPSNKVTEKGKDVELRCDPISGHTALYWYRQSLGQGLEFLIYFQGNSAPDKSGLPSDRFSAERTGGSVSTLTIQRTQQEDSAVYLCASSGSVDAGLNYGYTFGSGTRLTVV.

The chain combines TRBV27 with TRBJ1-1, with a possible D match to TRBD1 (6 bases). V lost 3 bases to trimming and J lost 6 bases, with 14 bases between them. From germline, CDR1 is MNHEY and CDR2 SMNVEV (reference sequence). CDR3 length equals 14 residues. CDR3: CASSFQGLMAEAFF. The CDR3, as DNA: TGTGCCAGCAGTTTTCAGGGGCTTATGGCTGAAGCTTTCTTT.

In this sample, this clone turned up a few times. The CDR3 loop is CASMPGYSGNTIYF. The CDR3 DNA reads TGTGCCAGCATGCCAGGGTACTCTGGAAACACCATATATTTT. This rearrangement joins TRBV6-6 to TRBJ1-3, with D perhaps TRBD1 (5 bases). The CDR3 spans 14 residues. The ends were cut back, 7 bases at V and 0 bases at J, with 10 bases in the middle. CDR1 is MNHNY, CDR2 SVGAGI, per germline (reference sequence).

V usage is TRBV6-5 and J usage is TRBJ2-7; the match to TRBD1 covers 8 bases. The germline V gene has CDR1 MNHEY and CDR2 SVGAGI. The CDR3 loop spans 14 amino acids. V lost 7 bases and J lost 6; bases outside the gene matches: 11. CDR3 bases: TGTGCCAGCATTAGTTATAGGACAGGGAGCGAGCAGTACTTC. This translates into CASISYRTGSEQYF.

The DNA of the CDR3 is TGTGCCAGCAGTGAATGGGGACAGATGGTCTCTCAGCCCCAGCATTTT. This gives the protein CASSEWGQMVSQPQHF. The V and J genes are TRBV6-1 and TRBJ1-5, with TRBD1 identical over 7 bases. V trimming: 2 bases; J trimming: 6 bases; junction bases outside the gene matches: 10. This CDR3 is built from 16 residues. In germline, CDR1 is MNHNS, CDR2 SASEGT.

The chain carries TRBV15 and TRBJ2-1; TRBD2 matches at 9 bases. With V trimmed by 3 bases and J by 7 bases, 13 bases remained unmatched. There are 17 residues in the CDR3. CDR1 is LNHNV, CDR2 YYDKDF, per germline (reference sequence). This CDR3 reads CATSRDSGSQSVNEQFF. Written as DNA, the CDR3 is TGTGCCACCAGCAGGGATAGCGGGAGTCAAAGTGTGAATGAGCAGTTCTTC.

The chain joins TRBV28 to TRBJ2-3; 13 positions agree with TRBD2. V lost 5 bases and J lost 4; bases outside the gene matches: 3. Germline CDR1 reads MDHEN; CDR2 reads SYDVKM. This CDR3 has 15 residues. The CDR3 coding sequence is TGTGCCAGCAGTGAAACTAGCGGGAGGGCAGATACGCAGTATTTT. Protein sequence: CASSETSGRADTQYF.

About this clone itself: Additional DNA sequences in this sample encode the identical CDR3. The chain has TRBV5-6 and TRBJ1-2, with 9 bases matching TRBD1. The V gene's germline CDR1 is SGHDT and CDR2 YYEEEE. The J segment lost 4 bases and the V segment lost 0 bases, leaving 1 base of the junction unmatched. The CDR3 runs 14 residues. The DNA of the CDR3 is TGTGCCAGCAGCTTGGGGACAGGGGCCTATGGCTACACCTTC. Its protein product is CASSLGTGAYGYTF.

The chain uses TRBV27 and TRBJ1-1; tentatively, D is TRBD1 (5 bases). The length of the CDR3 is 13 residues. CDR1 MNHEY and CDR2 SMNVEV come from the germline V gene (reference sequence). Trimming took off 3 bases at V and 2 bases at J, with 7 bases between the two ends. CDR3 nucleotide sequence: TGTGCCAGCAGTTTGACAGTTAACACTGAAGCTTTCTTT. Protein sequence: CASSLTVNTEAFF.

This chain connects TRBV19 to TRBJ2-7; 9 bases line up with TRBD1. The CDR3 covers 11 residues. Looked up from germline, CDR1 is LNHDA and CDR2 is SQIVND (reference sequence). J gave up 8 bases and V 8 bases, and 4 bases lay outside the gene matches. DNA for the CDR3: TGTGCCAGTCGACAGGGGGGGCAGCAGTACTTC. Its protein product is CASRQGGQQYF. Supplemented by reference TRBV19 and TRBJ2-7, the full variable domain reads DGGITQSPKYLFRKEGQNVTLSCEQNLNHDAMYWYRQDPGQGLRLIYYSQIVNDFQKGDIAEGYSVSREKKESFPLTVTSAQKNPTAFYLCASRQGGQQYFGPGTRLTVT.

This chain uses TRBV4-1 with TRBJ1-4; no clear D. Trimming shortened V by 4 bases and J by 8 bases, and 23 bases separated the two germline ends. CDR3 length equals 17 residues. Germline CDR1 is MGHRA and CDR2 is YSYEKL. The CDR3 nucleotides are TGCGCCAGCAGCCTCGTTTTCCGGGCCGGGGTAGGGGAAAAACTGTTTTTT. Translating it yields CASSLVFRAGVGEKLFF.

On this clone: Other DNA sequences in this sample translate to the same CDR3. The V gene is TRBV6-1, the J gene TRBJ2-5; 12 bases fit TRBD2. The CDR3 length is 14 residues. Germline assignment: CDR1 MNHNS and CDR2 SASEGT. J gave up 2 bases and V 6 bases, and 1 base lay outside the gene matches. CDR3 nucleotides: TGTGCCAGCAGGACTAGCGGGGGACAAGAGACCCAGTACTTC. It yields the protein CASRTSGGQETQYF.

The rearrangement uses TRBV27 and TRBJ2-7; 8 bases match TRBD1. The V gene's germline CDR1 is MNHEY and CDR2 SMNVEV (reference sequence). The CDR3 extends over 13 amino acids. V shed 3 bases and J 7 bases; nucleotides not matched to a gene: 5. Here the CDR3 reads CASSFGQGYEQYF. Here the CDR3 DNA reads TGTGCCAGCAGTTTTGGACAGGGCTATGAGCAGTACTTC.

This clone was detected a few times. The chain combines TRBV5-6 with TRBJ2-5; TRBD1 aligns across 9 bases. This CDR3 is built from 16 residues. Looked up from germline, CDR1 is SGHDT and CDR2 is YYEEEE. V lost 3 bases to trimming and J lost 5 bases; unmatched junction nucleotides: 11. The CDR3 is CASSSTGTGNFETQYF. CDR3 bases: TGTGCCAGCAGCTCTACCGGGACAGGGAATTTTGAGACCCAGTACTTC.

The chain uses TRBV13 and TRBJ2-7; 8 bases agree with TRBD2. The germline CDR1 and CDR2 sequences are PRHDT and FYEKMQ (reference sequence). The CDR3 runs to 14 residues. V trimming: 3 bases; J trimming: 1 base; junction bases outside the gene matches: 2. CDR3 in amino acids: CASSFLAGSYEQYF. CDR3 nucleotides: TGTGCCAGCAGCTTTCTAGCGGGTTCCTACGAGCAGTACTTC.

This clone was recorded only once. The chain links TRBV7-6 to TRBJ1-1; D not resolved. The ends were cut back, 5 bases at V and 3 bases at J, with 16 bases in the middle. The CDR3 totals 15 residues. Germline V CDR1 and CDR2: SGHVS, FNYEAQ. The CDR3 spells CASSHLSAVDTEAFF. CDR3 bases: TGTGCCAGCAGCCACCTGTCTGCAGTCGACACTGAAGCTTTCTTT.

J is TRBJ2-5 and V is TRBV2, with D possibly being TRBD2 (6 bases). The CDR3 has 15 amino acids. The germline V gene has CDR1 SNHLY and CDR2 FYNNEI. V was cut by 6 bases and J by 2 bases, with 16 bases left in between. The CDR3 DNA reads as TGTGCCAGCAGCCGGGAGAGGAGGGATCAAGAGACCCAGTACTTC. This sequence encodes CASSRERRDQETQYF. The full variable domain, with the rest looked up from reference TRBV2 and TRBJ2-5, is EPEVTQTPSHQVTQMGQEVILRCVPISNHLYFYWYRQILGQKVEFLVSFYNNEISEKSEIFDDQFSVERPDGSNFTLKIRSTKLEDSAMYFCASSRERRDQETQYFGPGTRLLVL.

The chain recombines TRBV11-3 with TRBJ2-7, with D tentatively TRBD2 (5 bases). V was clipped by 5 bases and J by 6 bases, with 14 bases between them. The CDR3 is 13 residues long. Germline V gives CDR1 SGHNT, CDR2 YENEEA. As DNA, the CDR3 is TGTGCCAGCAGCGCCCGAGAGGGCGGCGAGCAGTACTTC. It specifies CASSAREGGEQYF.

The chain links TRBV2 to TRBJ2-5; a possible D gene is TRBD2 (5 bases). CDR1 is SNHLY, CDR2 FYNNEI, per germline. The CDR3 length is 13 residues. V lost 1 base and J 7 bases, leaving 10 bases between the germline ends. CDR3 region: CASSEVVAGTQYF. For the CDR3, the DNA is TGTGCCAGCAGTGAAGTCGTCGCGGGGACCCAGTACTTC.

V is TRBV11-3 and J is TRBJ2-1; 14 nucleotides align to TRBD2. Germline CDR1 is SGHNT and CDR2 is YENEEA. The junction had 4 bases not matched to a gene; V was cut back by 4 bases and J by 8 bases. This CDR3 comprises 15 residues. CDR3: CASSSGTSGGHEQFF. CDR3 sequence (DNA): TGTGCCAGCAGCTCCGGGACTAGCGGGGGCCATGAGCAGTTCTTC.